This T cell receptor beta chain was profiled in a study of T-cell reconstitution after alpha-beta-depleted transplantation in children. Study results and caveats: As was reported, about two months after transplant, alpha-beta T cells came from several hundred expanded graft clones. Several patients had high TCRbeta diversity at day 60; it came from surviving recipient T cells and thymic progenitors. Newly generated T cells supplied most T-cell counts and diversity one year post-transplant.

Unique molecular identifiers were incorporated when the TCRbeta library was constructed. MiXCR, applied by TCRdb to the PCR reads, yields one record per CDR3 protein. Of tens of thousands of distinct CDR3 sequences detected, about 40% appear once; the ten largest clones hold approximately 98%. The germline V gene encodes CDR1 SQVTM and CDR2 ANQGSEA. V shed 6 bases and J shed 6 bases, with 15 bases lying between them. There are 13 residues in the CDR3. On this clonotype itself: Its target is not known.

The sequences come from PBMCs, mostly from graft donor cells, collected 360 days after TCRalphabeta/CD19-depleted stem cell transplant. The genes are TRBV29-1 and TRBJ1-5, with a tentative D call TRBD1 (6 bases). The receptor was isolated from a male patient aged 10 to 17 who had a stem cell transplant for acute lymphoblastic leukemia, so the T cells may come from the graft donor. In DNA, the CDR3 is TGCAGCGTCGCAGGGGATTTGGGTCAGCCCCAGCATTTT. Its protein product is CSVAGDLGQPQHF. Supplemented by reference TRBV29-1 and TRBJ1-5, the full variable domain reads SAVISQKPSRDICQRGTSLTIQCQVDSQVTMMFWYRQQPGQSLTLIATANQGSEATYESGFVIDKFPISRPNLTFSTLTVSNMSPEDSSIYLCSVAGDLGQPQHFGDGTRLSIL.